This note documents a single TCR beta chain sequence. The antigen remains undetermined. The sample comes from a study of shared clonotypes between healthy human individuals. Overall study results and limits: In general, naive subsets displayed greater estimated richness than memory subsets did.

TCRdb's copy holds only in-frame clones and misses some; the assay was immunoSEQ multiplex PCR. The top ten hold around 0.14% of the sample, which has a few million clones, roughly nine tenths seen once. The CDR3 runs to 12 residues. V dropped 0 bases and J dropped 13; count of bases not matched to a gene: 2. Germline values: CDR1 SGHRS, CDR2 YFSETQ. The sequencing sample was made of naive CD4+ T cells sorted from blood. Subset reported: CD45RA+ positively selected. The clonotype comes from a man aged 18 to 30 in good health. The chain is built from TRBV5-1 and TRBJ2-1, with 9 nucleotides matching TRBD1. The CDR3 here is CASSLGQGGQFF. As DNA, the CDR3 is TGCGCCAGCAGCTTGGGACAGGGGGGTCAGTTCTTC. The full variable domain, its missing parts supplied by reference TRBV5-1 and TRBJ2-1, is KAGVTQTPRYLIKTRGQQVTLSCSPISGHRSVSWYQQTPGQGLQFLFEYFSETQRNKGNFPGRFSGRQFSNSRSEMNVSTLELGDSALYLCASSLGQGGQFFGPGTRLTVL.